This T cell receptor (beta chain) was identified during a study of cytomegalovirus exposure and HLA in healthy donors. Findings and caveats of the study: There were some V segments, including TRBV6-2 and TRBV6-3, excluded as indistinguishable.

This clone is medium-sized by share. Its matching antigen is unknown. Amplification used 60 Vbeta primers and 13 Jbeta primers. The repertoire was sequenced with immunoSEQ multiplex PCR; TCRdb's copy has only in-frame clones and lacks some. The table has approximately 72,000 clones, approximately 70% seen once; the top ten hold less than 25%. The germline V and J ends were trimmed by 8 bases and 0 bases, with 13 bases remaining between them. Germline V gives CDR1 MNHEY, CDR2 SMNVEV (reference sequence). The CDR3 has 15 amino acids. The chain links TRBV27 to TRBJ1-4; D unresolved. The clonotype was recovered from a man aged 35 to 55 in good health and CMV-seropositive. Sequencing input: PBMCs. CDR3 amino acids: CASAVVSPTNEKLFF. The CDR3 DNA reads TGTGCCAGCGCCGTCGTTAGTCCAACTAATGAAAAACTGTTTTTT.